A single sample gave rise to the 30 T cell receptor beta chains below, sequenced in a study of T-cell memory formation after mild COVID-19. TCRdb processed the 5' RACE reads anew with MiXCR; each CDR3 protein has one entry. The data show under 700,000 distinct CDR3 sequences, with about a fifth seen just once and approximately 12% held by the top ten. What was sequenced was PBMCs or a T cell subset sorted from them (not recorded which). These receptor sequences come from an adult woman who had mild COVID-19 (a few samples of this study predate the infection). Cell type and time point are not known.

This clonotype has more than one count but fewer than ten. V is TRBV11-2 and J is TRBJ2-2, with TRBD2 as a possible D gene (6 bases). Germline V CDR1 and CDR2: SGHAT, FQNNGV. Trimming pared 2 bases from V and 3 bases from J, leaving 10 bases between. This CDR3 comprises 15 residues. The CDR3 reads CASSLRGKYTGELFF. CDR3 coding DNA: TGTGCCAGCAGCTTACGCGGGAAATACACCGGGGAGCTGTTTTTT.

V and J are TRBV12-3 or TRBV12-4 and TRBJ1-2; TRBD1 aligns across 9 bases. The J segment lost 2 bases and the V segment lost 4 bases, leaving 8 bases of the junction unmatched. The CDR3 is 16 residues long. The CDR3 bases are TGTGCCAGCAGTTCAAAACAGGGGGCTTGGAACTATGGCTACACCTTC. As protein: CASSSKQGAWNYGYTF.

The chain links TRBV12-3 or TRBV12-4 to TRBJ2-5; 9 positions match TRBD1. The CDR3 consists of 15 residues. V gave up 3 bases and J gave up 4 bases; unmatched junction bases: 6. In nucleotides, the CDR3 is TGTGCCAGCAGTTTTAACAGGGGGCGTGGAGAGACCCAGTACTTC. This encodes CASSFNRGRGETQYF.

The chain carries TRBV4-1 and TRBJ1-1, with D perhaps matching TRBD1 (6 bases). The germline V gene encodes CDR1 MGHRA and CDR2 YSYEKL. Between the trimmed V and J ends, which lost 0 bases and 6 bases, there was a span of 14 bases. CDR3 length equals 15 residues. The CDR3 reads CASSQEGGARSEAFF. CDR3 nucleotide sequence: TGCGCCAGCAGCCAAGAGGGGGGGGCGCGGTCTGAAGCTTTCTTT.

This clonotype was counted only a few times. The CDR3 bases are TGCAGCGTCCGCGGGACCCTCGGAGACATTCAGTACTTC. Translation: CSVRGTLGDIQYF. The chain combines TRBV29-1 with TRBJ2-4; a weak D match, TRBD2 (6 bases). CDR3 length: 13 amino acids. V was shortened by 6 bases and J by 8 bases, with 17 bases between the two germline ends. The germline V gene has CDR1 SQVTM and CDR2 ANQGSEA.

This clonotype was seen many times. The genes are TRBV5-1 and TRBJ2-7; 7 bases line up with TRBD1. Per the germline V gene, CDR1 is SGHRS and CDR2 is YFSETQ. The CDR3 totals 13 residues. V trimming: 4 bases; J trimming: 3 bases; junction bases outside the gene matches: 4. The CDR3: CASSLGTDYEQYF. DNA of the CDR3: TGCGCCAGCAGCCTAGGGACAGACTACGAGCAGTACTTC.

The rearrangement links TRBV20-1 to TRBJ2-1; tentative D call: TRBD2 (6 bases). This CDR3 contains 15 residues. Trimming left V 3 bases short and J 0 bases short, with 12 bases between. Germline V lookup: CDR1 DFQATT, CDR2 SNEGSKA (reference sequence). For the CDR3, the DNA is TGCAGTGCTAGTAGCGGATCGAGCTCCTACAATGAGCAGTTCTTC. Amino acid sequence: CSASSGSSSYNEQFF.

This clonotype was detected ten times or more. This chain joins TRBV24-1 and TRBJ2-1, with 14 bases matching TRBD2. CDR1 and CDR2 (germline): KGHDR, SFDVKD. The V segment lost 0 bases and the J segment 4 bases; nucleotides outside the gene matches: 4. The CDR3 totals 18 residues. CDR3: CATSDLGLAGGGYNEQFF. In nucleotides, the CDR3 is TGTGCCACCAGTGATTTGGGACTAGCGGGAGGAGGGTACAATGAGCAGTTCTTC.

V gene TRBV6-5 combines with J gene TRBJ2-1; D is possibly TRBD2 (6 bases). Deletions cut 1 base from V and 8 bases from J, with 9 bases between. Germline V CDR1 and CDR2: MNHEY, SVGAGI. The CDR3 extends over 13 amino acids. DNA of the CDR3: TGTGCCAGCAGTTACTTGCCGGGAGATGAGCAGTTCTTC. The encoded protein is CASSYLPGDEQFF.

The gene calls are TRBV20-1 and TRBJ1-2; TRBD1 matches 7 bases. V shed 3 bases, J shed 1 base, and the junction held 8 bases outside the gene matches. The CDR3 length is 15 residues. Germline CDR1 DFQATT, CDR2 SNEGSKA (reference sequence). The CDR3 reads CSASLNQGVNYGYTF. In DNA form, the CDR3 reads TGCAGTGCTAGTCTAAACCAGGGGGTTAACTATGGCTACACCTTC.

The J gene is TRBJ1-2, the V gene TRBV7-8, with TRBD1 identical over 11 bases. This CDR3 is built from 18 residues. Germline V gene lookup returns CDR1 SGHVS and CDR2 FQNEAQ. Germline trimming cut 3 bases from V and 0 bases from J; bases unmatched to any gene: 9. The CDR3 protein is CASSFWTGGAYSNYGYTF. As DNA, the CDR3 is TGTGCCAGCAGCTTCTGGACAGGGGGCGCGTATTCTAACTATGGCTACACCTTC.

This clonotype was picked up many times. J is TRBJ2-5 and V is TRBV12-3 or TRBV12-4, with D perhaps TRBD1 or TRBD2 (6 bases each). Trimming removed 6 bases from V and 4 bases from J, with 15 bases in between. The CDR3 length is 14 residues. DNA for the CDR3: TGTGCCAGCAGCTTGAGGGGGGTAGGAGAGACCCAGTACTTC. This sequence encodes CASSLRGVGETQYF.

CDR3 amino acids: CASSLGQGRPYNEQFF. Here the CDR3 DNA reads TGTGCCAGCAGCTTAGGACAGGGGAGGCCCTACAATGAGCAGTTCTTC. The genes are TRBV7-6 and TRBJ2-1, with 8 positions matching TRBD1. This CDR3 is 16 amino acids long. Trimming removed 1 base from V and 2 bases from J; junction bases left unmatched: 4. Germline CDR1 reads SGHVS; CDR2 reads FNYEAQ.

This sequence joins TRBV7-3 and TRBJ2-7, with a weak D call TRBD1 (6 bases). From germline, CDR1 is SGHTA and CDR2 FQGTGA. The CDR3 covers 12 residues. Trimming left V 11 bases short and J 0 bases short, with 11 bases between. The CDR3 is CARPDSSYEQYF. As DNA, the CDR3 is TGTGCCCGACCGGACAGCTCCTACGAGCAGTACTTC.

This chain links TRBV12-3 or TRBV12-4 with TRBJ1-2, with unresolved D. V was trimmed by 4 bases and J by 2 bases, leaving 11 bases between them. The CDR3 totals 14 residues. The CDR3 DNA reads as TGTGCCAGCAGTTCTAGACGGAGGAACTATGGCTACACCTTC. Protein: CASSSRRRNYGYTF.

The chain carries TRBV6-5 and TRBJ1-1; 7 bases match TRBD1. This CDR3 spans 14 amino acids. The trim removed 6 bases at V and 3 bases at J, leaving 7 bases unmatched. The germline CDR1 and CDR2 sequences are MNHEY and SVGAGI. CDR3 DNA sequence: TGTGCCAGCAGCTGGAAAGGGGGCGACACTGAAGCTTTCTTT. It translates to CASSWKGGDTEAFF.

The sample holds a few counts of this clonotype. The CDR3 sequence is CSATRQGETQYF. The CDR3 DNA sequence: TGCAGTGCTACCAGACAGGGGGAGACCCAGTACTTC. The chain joins TRBV20-1 to TRBJ2-5, with 8 positions matching TRBD1. The V gene's germline CDR1 is DFQATT and CDR2 SNEGSKA (reference sequence). CDR3 length equals 12 residues. The V gene end was trimmed by 4 bases and the J gene end by 5 bases; junction bases not matched to a gene: 3.

This clonotype was counted a few times. V is TRBV12-3 or TRBV12-4 and J is TRBJ1-1, with TRBD1 identical over 8 bases. The V gene end was trimmed by 3 bases and the J gene end by 4 bases; junction bases not matched to a gene: 4. The CDR3 extends over 14 amino acids. The CDR3 bases are TGTGCCAGCAGTTTCGGACAGGGCTTCACTGAAGCTTTCTTT. This sequence encodes CASSFGQGFTEAFF.

This clonotype has only a few counts. The chain employs TRBV7-2 and TRBJ2-1, with 7 bases identical to TRBD2. Trimming cost V 5 bases and J 6 bases; bases outside gene matches: 10. The CDR3 has 15 amino acids. The germline V gene has CDR1 SGHTA and CDR2 FQGNSA. The CDR3 protein is CASSLRDYPVNEQFF. DNA of the CDR3: TGTGCCAGCAGCCTTAGGGACTACCCCGTCAATGAGCAGTTCTTC.

This clonotype was seen a few times. This chain joins TRBV6-2 or TRBV6-3 and TRBJ2-5, with 11 bases that match TRBD2. The junction had 3 bases not matched to a gene; V was cut back by 2 bases and J by 1 base. This CDR3 has 16 amino acids. Germline V gene sequence: CDR1 MNHEY, CDR2 SVGEGT. The CDR3, as DNA: TGTGCCAGCAGTTACCAGGGACTAGCGGCCCAAGAGACCCAGTACTTC. This encodes CASSYQGLAAQETQYF.

This clonotype was seen more than once but under ten times. The gene calls are TRBV7-2 and TRBJ2-6; no clear D. The germline V gene encodes CDR1 SGHTA and CDR2 FQGNSA. Trimming stripped 2 bases from V and 0 bases from J, with 8 bases between. The CDR3 contains 16 residues. The CDR3 bases are TGTGCCAGCAGCTTATTCCCAGACTCTGGGGCCAACGTCCTGACTTTC. It encodes CASSLFPDSGANVLTF.

This sequence joins TRBV4-1 and TRBJ2-3; D call uncertain. CDR3 length: 13 amino acids. Trimming stripped 1 base from V and 4 bases from J, with 6 bases between. Germline CDR1 and CDR2: MGHRA and YSYEKL. CDR3 amino acids: CASSQVQSDTQYF. CDR3 in DNA: TGCGCCAGCAGCCAAGTGCAGTCAGATACGCAGTATTTT.

This clonotype was counted ten times or more. The gene calls are TRBV7-6 and TRBJ2-7; TRBD1 agrees at 11 bases. J lost 6 bases, V lost 5 bases, and 3 bases had no gene match. Germline V gives CDR1 SGHVS, CDR2 FNYEAQ. CDR3 length: 13 residues. CDR3 sequence (DNA): TGTGCCAGCAGCCAGGGGACAGGGGGCGAGCAGTACTTC. It specifies CASSQGTGGEQYF. Combining the CDR3 with reference TRBV7-6 and TRBJ2-7 gives the whole variable domain GAGVSQSPRYKVTKRGQDVALRCDPISGHVSLYWYRQALGQGPEFLTYFNYEAQQDKSGLPNDRFSAERPEGSISTLTIQRTEQRDSAMYRCASSQGTGGEQYFGPGTRLTVT.

The chain has TRBV13 and TRBJ2-7, with 7 bases lining up with TRBD2. Losses at the gene ends were 4 bases for V and 3 bases for J; bases not matched to a gene: 9. CDR3 length equals 15 residues. Germline CDR1 reads PRHDT; CDR2 reads FYEKMQ (reference sequence). The CDR3 sequence is CASSSTGTKGYEQYF. In DNA, the CDR3 is TGTGCCAGCAGCTCTACCGGGACTAAAGGCTACGAGCAGTACTTC.

The rearrangement uses TRBV20-1 and TRBJ2-7, with 9 nucleotides matching TRBD2. The CDR3 is made up of 14 amino acids. Germline V gives CDR1 DFQATT, CDR2 SNEGSKA (reference sequence). Trimming at V came to 1 base and at J to 4 bases, leaving 5 bases not matched to a gene. CDR3 in amino acids: CSARAPSGDYEQYF. CDR3 DNA sequence: TGCAGTGCTAGAGCTCCTAGCGGGGATTACGAGCAGTACTTC.

The V gene is TRBV12-3 or TRBV12-4, the J gene TRBJ2-7; D gene ambiguous. The CDR3 length is 9 residues. Trimming took off 11 bases at V and 0 bases at J, with 2 bases between the two ends. DNA for the CDR3: TGTGCCCTCTCCTACGAGCAGTACTTC. As protein: CALSYEQYF.

This clonotype turned up a few times. The V gene is TRBV11-2, the J gene TRBJ2-3; 7 bases map to TRBD1. This CDR3 comprises 15 residues. J was trimmed by 4 bases and V by 2 bases; bases with no gene match: 6. Germline CDR1 and CDR2: SGHAT and FQNNGV. CDR3 residues: CASSLRDSSADTQYF. Here the CDR3 DNA reads TGTGCCAGCAGCTTAAGGGACAGTTCAGCAGATACGCAGTATTTT.

The J gene is TRBJ1-6, the V gene TRBV12-3 or TRBV12-4; D might be TRBD1 (6 bases). The CDR3 is 13 amino acids. The ends were cut back, 4 bases at V and 9 bases at J, with 10 bases in the middle. This CDR3 reads CASSSSTGSPLHF. DNA for the CDR3: TGTGCCAGCAGTTCCTCGACAGGTTCACCCCTCCACTTT.

This sequence joins TRBV19 and TRBJ1-6; D gene uncertain. CDR3 length: 17 residues. The V gene's germline CDR1 is LNHDA and CDR2 SQIVND (reference sequence). Trimming removed 6 bases at V and 0 bases at J, with 15 bases between. Here the CDR3 DNA reads TGTGCCAGTAGATTTTCTCGTGGGATCTCCTATAATTCACCCCTCCACTTT. This codes for CASRFSRGISYNSPLHF.

V and J are TRBV7-7 and TRBJ2-5; 9 bases match TRBD2. Germline lookup yields CDR1 SSHAT and CDR2 FNYEAQ (reference sequence). The CDR3 covers 17 residues. V was pared by 5 bases and J by 2 bases, with 12 bases of the junction left unmatched. The CDR3 loop is CASSETESGGLQETQYF. In DNA, the CDR3 is TGTGCCAGCAGCGAAACAGAGAGCGGGGGGTTACAAGAGACCCAGTACTTC.